This T cell receptor (beta chain) stems from a study of blood T cell repertoires in COVID-19. This clone was picked up one time. At one end the junction does not follow the germline gene, possibly because of a read error. Per germline, CDR1 LGHDT and CDR2 YNNKEL (reference sequence). There are 14 residues in the CDR3. The data were produced by immunoSEQ multiplex PCR, yet TCRdb's version contains in-frame clones alone and is incomplete. The sample records just under 100,000 clones, about 82% being singletons. Sequencing input: peripheral blood. The sequence was obtained from an older woman in a cohort sampled during active or convalescent COVID-19. The chain uses TRBV3-1 (or the pseudogene TRBV3-2) and TRBJ1-2; D is possibly TRBD1 (6 bases). The CDR3 loop is CASSPGGGPYSYTF. The CDR3 DNA reads as TGTGCCAGCAGCCCCGGGGGGGGCCCCTATAGCTACACCTTC.